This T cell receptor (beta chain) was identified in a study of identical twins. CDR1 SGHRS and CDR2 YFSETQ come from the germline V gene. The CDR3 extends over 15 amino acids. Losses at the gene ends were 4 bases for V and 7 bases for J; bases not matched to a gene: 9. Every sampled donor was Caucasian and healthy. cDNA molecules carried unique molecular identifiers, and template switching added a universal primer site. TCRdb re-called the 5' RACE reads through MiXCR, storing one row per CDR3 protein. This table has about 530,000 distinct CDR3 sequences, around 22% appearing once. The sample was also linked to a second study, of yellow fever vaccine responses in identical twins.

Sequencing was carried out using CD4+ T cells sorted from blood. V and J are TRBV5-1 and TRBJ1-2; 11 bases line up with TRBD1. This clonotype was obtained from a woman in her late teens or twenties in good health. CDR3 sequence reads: CASSPLGQGVGGYTF. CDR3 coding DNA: TGCGCCAGCAGCCCGCTGGGACAGGGGGTCGGTGGCTACACCTTC.